This T cell receptor (beta chain) was documented in a study of blood T cell repertoires in COVID-19. Study context: The origin of the acute and convalescent COVID-19 samples was the United States, Italy and Spain. PBMCs, B-cell-depleted T cells, or T cells provided the cDNA or gDNA that made up the material.

How the authors handled the data: Reference gene primer amplification yielded estimated nucleated cell counts. The assay was immunoSEQ multiplex PCR, and TCRdb's table has in-frame clones only and misses some. V, J and clone size are taken as reported in that table, and D and trimming were inferred from the DNA itself. The sample shows around 230,000 clones, roughly 80% of them seen only once. Germline V lookup: CDR1 SQVTM, CDR2 ANQGSEA. The CDR3 consists of 16 residues. Between the trimmed V and J ends, which lost 6 bases and 5 bases, there was a span of 26 bases. V usage is TRBV29-1 and J usage is TRBJ2-7; a possible D gene is TRBD2 (7 bases). The source is a woman of 80 years or more with acute or convalescent COVID-19. Specimen: peripheral blood. This chain's CDR3 is CSVARGALNYYDEQYF. The CDR3, as DNA: TGCAGCGTGGCCCGGGGGGCATTGAACTACTACGACGAGCAGTACTTC.